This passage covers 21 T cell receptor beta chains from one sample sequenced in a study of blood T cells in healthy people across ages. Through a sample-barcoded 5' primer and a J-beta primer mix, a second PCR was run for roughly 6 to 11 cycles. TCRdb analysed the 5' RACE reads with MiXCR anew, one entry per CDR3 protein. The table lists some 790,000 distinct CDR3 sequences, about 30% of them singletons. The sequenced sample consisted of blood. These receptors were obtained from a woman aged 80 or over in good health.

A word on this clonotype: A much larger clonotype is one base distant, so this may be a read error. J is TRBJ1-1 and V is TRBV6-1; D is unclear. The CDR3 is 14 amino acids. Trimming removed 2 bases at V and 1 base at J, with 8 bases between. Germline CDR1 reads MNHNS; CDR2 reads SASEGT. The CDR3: CASSEYIGNTEAFF. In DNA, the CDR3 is TGTGCCAGCAGTGAATACATTGGGAACACTGAAGCTTTCTTT.

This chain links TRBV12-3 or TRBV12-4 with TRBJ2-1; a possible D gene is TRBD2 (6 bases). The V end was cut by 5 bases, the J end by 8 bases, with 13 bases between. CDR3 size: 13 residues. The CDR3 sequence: CASSLGGLHEQFF. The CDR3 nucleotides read TGTGCCAGCAGTCTCGGAGGGCTCCATGAGCAGTTCTTC.

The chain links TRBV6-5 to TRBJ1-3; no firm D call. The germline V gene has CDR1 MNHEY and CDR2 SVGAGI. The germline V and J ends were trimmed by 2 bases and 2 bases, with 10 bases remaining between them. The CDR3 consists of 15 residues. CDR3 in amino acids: CASSYSPKAGNTIYF. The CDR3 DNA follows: TGTGCCAGCAGTTACAGTCCCAAGGCTGGAAACACCATATATTTT.

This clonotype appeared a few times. The CDR3 DNA follows: TGTGCCAGCTCACCTCAGGAGGGGATTAATGAAAAACTGTTTTTT. Protein sequence: CASSPQEGINEKLFF. The chain recombines TRBV18 with TRBJ1-4, with D possibly TRBD1 on 5 matching bases. CDR3 length: 15 residues. V lost 3 bases, J lost 4 bases, and 12 bases lay in between. Germline assignment: CDR1 KGHSH and CDR2 LQKENI.

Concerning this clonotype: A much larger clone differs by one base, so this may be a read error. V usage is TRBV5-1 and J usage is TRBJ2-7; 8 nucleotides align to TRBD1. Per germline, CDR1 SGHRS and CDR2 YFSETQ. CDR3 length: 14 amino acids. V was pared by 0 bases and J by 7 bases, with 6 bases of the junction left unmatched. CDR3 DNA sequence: TGCGCCAGCAGCTTGGGGACAGGGAGGAATGAGCAGTACTTC. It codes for CASSLGTGRNEQYF.

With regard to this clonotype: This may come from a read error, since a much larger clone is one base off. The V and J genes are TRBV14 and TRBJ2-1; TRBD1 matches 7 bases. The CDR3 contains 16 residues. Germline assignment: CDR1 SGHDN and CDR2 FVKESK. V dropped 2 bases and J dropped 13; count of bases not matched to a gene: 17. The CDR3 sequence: CASSQHAGTVQETQFF. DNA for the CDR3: TGTGCCAGCAGCCAACATGCCGGGACAGTCCAAGAGACCCAGTTCTTC. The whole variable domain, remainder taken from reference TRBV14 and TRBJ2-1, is EAGVTQFPSHSVIEKGQTVTLRCDPISGHDNLYWYRRVMGKEIKFLLHFVKESKQDESGMPNNRFLAERTGGTYSTLKVQPAELEDSGVYFCASSQHAGTVQETQFFGPGTRLTVL.

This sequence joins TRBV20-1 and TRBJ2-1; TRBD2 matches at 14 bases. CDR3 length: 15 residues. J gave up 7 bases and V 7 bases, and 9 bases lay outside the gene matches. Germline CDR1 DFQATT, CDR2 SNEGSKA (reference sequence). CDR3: CSVATGLAGGNEQFF. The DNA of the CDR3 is TGCAGTGTCGCGACCGGACTAGCGGGGGGAAATGAGCAGTTCTTC.

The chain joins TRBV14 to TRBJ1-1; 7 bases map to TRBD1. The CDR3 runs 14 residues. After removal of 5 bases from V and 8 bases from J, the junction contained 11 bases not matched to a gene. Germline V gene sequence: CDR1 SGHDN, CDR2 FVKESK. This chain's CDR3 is CASSGVGTATEAFF. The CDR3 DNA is TGTGCCAGCAGCGGGGTGGGGACAGCTACCGAAGCTTTCTTT.

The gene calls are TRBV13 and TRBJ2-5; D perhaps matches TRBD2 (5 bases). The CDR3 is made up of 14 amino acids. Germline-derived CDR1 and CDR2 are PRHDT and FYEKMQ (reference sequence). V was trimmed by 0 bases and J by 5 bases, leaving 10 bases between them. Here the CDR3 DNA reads TGTGCCAGCAGCTTAGGCAGGACTCGGGAGACCCAGTACTTC. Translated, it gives CASSLGRTRETQYF.

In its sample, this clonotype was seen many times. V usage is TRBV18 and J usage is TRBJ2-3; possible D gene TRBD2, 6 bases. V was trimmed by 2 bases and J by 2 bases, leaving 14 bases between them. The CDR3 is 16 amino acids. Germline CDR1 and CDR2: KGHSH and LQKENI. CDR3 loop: CASSPGPSAVTDTQYF. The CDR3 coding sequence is TGTGCCAGCTCACCAGGTCCTAGCGCCGTCACAGATACGCAGTATTTT.

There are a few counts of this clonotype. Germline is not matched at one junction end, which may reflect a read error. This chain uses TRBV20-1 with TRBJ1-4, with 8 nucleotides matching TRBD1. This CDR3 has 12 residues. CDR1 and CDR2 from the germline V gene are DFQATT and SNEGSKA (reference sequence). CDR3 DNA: TGCAGTTCTAGACAGGGGAAGGAAAAACTGTTTTTT. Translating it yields CSSRQGKEKLFF.

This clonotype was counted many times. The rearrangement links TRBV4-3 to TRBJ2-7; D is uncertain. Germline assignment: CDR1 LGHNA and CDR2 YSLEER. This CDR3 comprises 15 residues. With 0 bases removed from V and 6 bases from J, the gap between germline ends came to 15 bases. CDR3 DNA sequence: TGCGCCAGCAGCCAAGATCTGTCGAGAAGTGGCGAGCAGTACTTC. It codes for CASSQDLSRSGEQYF.

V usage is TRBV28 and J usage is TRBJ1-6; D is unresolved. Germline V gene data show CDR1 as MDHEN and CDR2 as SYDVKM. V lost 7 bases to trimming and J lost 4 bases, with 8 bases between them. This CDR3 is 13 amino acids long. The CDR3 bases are TGTGCCAGCACCTGGGGTTATAATTCACCCCTCCACTTT. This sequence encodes CASTWGYNSPLHF.

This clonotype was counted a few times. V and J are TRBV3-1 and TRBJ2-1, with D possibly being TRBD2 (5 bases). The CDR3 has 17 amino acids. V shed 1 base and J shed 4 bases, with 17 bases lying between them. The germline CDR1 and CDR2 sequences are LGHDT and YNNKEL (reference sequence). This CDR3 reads CASSQGGGAAVYNEQFF. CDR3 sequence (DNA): TGTGCCAGCAGCCAAGGAGGAGGAGCGGCGGTATACAATGAGCAGTTCTTC.

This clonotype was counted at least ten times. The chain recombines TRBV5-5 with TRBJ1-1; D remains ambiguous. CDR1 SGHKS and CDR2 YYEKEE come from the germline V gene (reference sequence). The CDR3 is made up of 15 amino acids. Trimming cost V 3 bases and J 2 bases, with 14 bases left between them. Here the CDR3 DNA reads TGTGCCAGCAGCTCGACCGACCGTCAAAACACTGAAGCTTTCTTT. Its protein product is CASSSTDRQNTEAFF.

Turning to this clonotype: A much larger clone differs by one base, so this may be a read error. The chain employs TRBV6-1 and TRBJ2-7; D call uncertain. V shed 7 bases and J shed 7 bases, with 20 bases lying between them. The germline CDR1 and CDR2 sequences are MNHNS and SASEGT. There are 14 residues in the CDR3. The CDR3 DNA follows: TGTGCCAGCATGATAACCTCCGAGAACAATGAGCAGTACTTC. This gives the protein CASMITSENNEQYF.

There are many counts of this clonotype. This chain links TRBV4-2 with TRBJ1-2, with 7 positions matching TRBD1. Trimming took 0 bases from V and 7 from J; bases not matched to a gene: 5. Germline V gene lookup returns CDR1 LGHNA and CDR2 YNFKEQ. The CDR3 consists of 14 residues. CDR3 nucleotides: TGTGCCAGCAGCCAAGATCGAACAGGGGTTGGCTACACCTTC. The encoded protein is CASSQDRTGVGYTF.

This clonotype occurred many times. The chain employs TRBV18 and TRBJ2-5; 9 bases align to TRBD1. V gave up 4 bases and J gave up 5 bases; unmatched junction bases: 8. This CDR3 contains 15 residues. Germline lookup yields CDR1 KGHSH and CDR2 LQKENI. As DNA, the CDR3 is TGTGCCAGCTCACGAACTGGACAGGGGCCGGAGACCCAGTACTTC. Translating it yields CASSRTGQGPETQYF.

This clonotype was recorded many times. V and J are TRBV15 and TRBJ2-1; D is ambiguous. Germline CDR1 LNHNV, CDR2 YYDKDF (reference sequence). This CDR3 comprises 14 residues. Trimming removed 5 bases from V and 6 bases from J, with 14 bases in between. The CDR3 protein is CATSPSRLSNEQFF. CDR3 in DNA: TGTGCCACCAGCCCCTCCCGGCTAAGCAATGAGCAGTTCTTC.

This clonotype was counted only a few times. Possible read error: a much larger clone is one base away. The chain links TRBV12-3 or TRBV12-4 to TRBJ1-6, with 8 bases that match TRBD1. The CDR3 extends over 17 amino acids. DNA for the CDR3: TGTGCCAGCAGTTCCATGTGGGCAGGGGGCAGATGGTCACCCCCCCACTTT. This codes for CASSSMWAGGRWSPPHF.

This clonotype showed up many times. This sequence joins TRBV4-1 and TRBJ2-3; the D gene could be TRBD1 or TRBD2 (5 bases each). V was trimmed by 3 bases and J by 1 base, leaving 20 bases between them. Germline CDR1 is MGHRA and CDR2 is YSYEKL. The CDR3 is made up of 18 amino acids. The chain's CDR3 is CASSQDPTGTTGTDTQYF. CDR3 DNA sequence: TGCGCCAGCAGCCAGGATCCTACCGGGACGACCGGCACAGATACGCAGTATTTT.